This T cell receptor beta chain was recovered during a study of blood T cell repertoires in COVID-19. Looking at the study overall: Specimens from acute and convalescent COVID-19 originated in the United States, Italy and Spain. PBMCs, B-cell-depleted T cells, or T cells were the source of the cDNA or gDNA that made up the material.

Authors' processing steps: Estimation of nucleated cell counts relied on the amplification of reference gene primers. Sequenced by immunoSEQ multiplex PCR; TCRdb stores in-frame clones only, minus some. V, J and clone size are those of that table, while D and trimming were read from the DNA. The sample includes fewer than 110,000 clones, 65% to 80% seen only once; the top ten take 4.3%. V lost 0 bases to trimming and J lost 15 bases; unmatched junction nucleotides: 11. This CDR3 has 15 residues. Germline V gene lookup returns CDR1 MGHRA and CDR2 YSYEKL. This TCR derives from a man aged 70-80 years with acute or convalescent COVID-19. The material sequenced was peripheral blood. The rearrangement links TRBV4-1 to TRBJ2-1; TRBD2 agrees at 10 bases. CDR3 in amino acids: CASSQELASGGLGFF. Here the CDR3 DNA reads TGCGCCAGCAGCCAAGAATTGGCTAGCGGGGGCCTGGGGTTCTTC.